This T cell receptor (beta chain) was recorded in a study of blood T cell repertoires in COVID-19. Study information: Acute and convalescent COVID-19 specimens originated in the United States, Italy and Spain. In each case, the material was cDNA or gDNA derived from T cells, B-cell-depleted T cells, or PBMCs.

The V end was cut by 8 bases, the J end by 1 base, with 8 bases between. CDR3 length equals 12 residues. Germline lookup yields CDR1 LGHDT and CDR2 YNNKEL (reference sequence). In the source study's methods: Estimated nucleated cell counts came from reference gene primer amplification. Assay: immunoSEQ multiplex PCR; the TCRdb copy retains only in-frame clones and omits some. D and trimming come from the DNA, and the V and J calls and clone size come from that table. Here the sample spans 100,000 to 150,000 clones, around 70% being singletons. This TCR was sampled from a man aged 55 to 70 with acute or convalescent COVID-19. The sample was peripheral blood. V gene TRBV3-1 (or the pseudogene TRBV3-2) combines with J gene TRBJ1-1, with D unclear. As DNA, the CDR3 is TGTGCCAGCCGACGGGGGAACACTGAAGCTTTCTTT. This sequence encodes CASRRGNTEAFF.